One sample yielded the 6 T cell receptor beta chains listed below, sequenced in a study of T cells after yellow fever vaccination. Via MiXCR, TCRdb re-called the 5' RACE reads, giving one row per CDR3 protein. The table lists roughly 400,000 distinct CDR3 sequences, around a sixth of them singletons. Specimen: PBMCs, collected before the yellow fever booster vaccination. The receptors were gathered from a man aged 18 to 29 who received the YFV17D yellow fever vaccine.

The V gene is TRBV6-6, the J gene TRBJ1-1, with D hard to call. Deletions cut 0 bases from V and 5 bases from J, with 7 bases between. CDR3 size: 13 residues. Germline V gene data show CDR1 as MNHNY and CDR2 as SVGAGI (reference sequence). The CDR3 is CASSYSELTEAFF. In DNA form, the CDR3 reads TGTGCCAGCAGTTACTCGGAGCTTACTGAAGCTTTCTTT.

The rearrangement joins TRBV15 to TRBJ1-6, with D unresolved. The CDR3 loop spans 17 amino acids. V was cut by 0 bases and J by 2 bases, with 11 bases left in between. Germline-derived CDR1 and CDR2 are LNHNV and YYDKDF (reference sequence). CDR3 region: CATSRDLQTTYNSPLHF. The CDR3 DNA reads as TGTGCCACCAGCAGAGACTTGCAGACAACCTATAATTCACCCCTCCACTTT.

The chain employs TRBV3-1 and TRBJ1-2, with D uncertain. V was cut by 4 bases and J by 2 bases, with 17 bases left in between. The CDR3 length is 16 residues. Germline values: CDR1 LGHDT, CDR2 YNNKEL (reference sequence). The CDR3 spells CASSLHTNRINYGYTF. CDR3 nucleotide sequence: TGTGCCAGCAGCCTTCACACAAACAGAATCAACTATGGCTACACCTTC. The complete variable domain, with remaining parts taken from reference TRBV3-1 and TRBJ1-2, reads DTAVSQTPKYLVTQMGNDKSIKCEQNLGHDTMYWYKQDSKKFLKIMFSYNNKELIINETVPNRFSPKSPDKAHLNLHINSLELGDSAVYFCASSLHTNRINYGYTFGSGTRLTVV.

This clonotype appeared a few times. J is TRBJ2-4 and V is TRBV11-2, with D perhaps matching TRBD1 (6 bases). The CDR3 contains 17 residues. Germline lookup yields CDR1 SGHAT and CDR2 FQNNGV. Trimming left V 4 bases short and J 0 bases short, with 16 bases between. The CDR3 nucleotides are TGTGCCAGCAGCTCCGCGACAGGTTCCCTAGCCAAAAACATTCAGTACTTC. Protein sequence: CASSSATGSLAKNIQYF.

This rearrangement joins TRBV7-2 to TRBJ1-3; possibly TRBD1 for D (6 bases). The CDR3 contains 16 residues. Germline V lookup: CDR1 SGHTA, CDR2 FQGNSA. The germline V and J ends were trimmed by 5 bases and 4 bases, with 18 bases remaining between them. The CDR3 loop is CASSLGPWGAGNTIYF. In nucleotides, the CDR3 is TGTGCCAGCAGCCTGGGTCCGTGGGGGGCCGGAAACACCATATATTTT.

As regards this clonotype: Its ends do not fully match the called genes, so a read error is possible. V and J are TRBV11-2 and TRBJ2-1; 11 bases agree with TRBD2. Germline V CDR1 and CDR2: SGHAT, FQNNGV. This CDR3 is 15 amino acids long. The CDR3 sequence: CASSLDSGGAREQFF. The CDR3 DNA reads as TGTGCCAGCAGCCTAGATAGCGGGGGGGCGAGGGAGCAGTTCTTC.